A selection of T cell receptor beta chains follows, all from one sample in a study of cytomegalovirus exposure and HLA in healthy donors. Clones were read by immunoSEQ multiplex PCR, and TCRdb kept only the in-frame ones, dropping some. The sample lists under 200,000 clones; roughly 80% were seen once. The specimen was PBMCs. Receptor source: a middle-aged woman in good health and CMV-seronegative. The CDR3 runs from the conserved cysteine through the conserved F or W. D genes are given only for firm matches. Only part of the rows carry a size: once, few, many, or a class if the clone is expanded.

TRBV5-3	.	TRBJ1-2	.	CARSLAGDIRYYGYTF	TGTGCCAGAAGCTTGGCAGGGGATATCCGTTACTATGGCTACACCTTC
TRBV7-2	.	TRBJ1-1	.	CASSLNPGTKYTEAFF	TGTGCCAGCAGCTTAAACCCCGGGACAAAGTACACTGAAGCTTTCTTT
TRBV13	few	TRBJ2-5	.	CASSFSGAAPYQETQYF	TGTGCCAGCAGTTTTAGCGGTGCCGCCCCTTACCAAGAGACCCAGTACTTC
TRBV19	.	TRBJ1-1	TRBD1	CASSILRGTGQDTEAFF	TGTGCCAGTAGTATACTACGAGGGACAGGGCAGGACACTGAAGCTTTCTTT
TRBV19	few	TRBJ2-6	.	CASSMSPGQFSGANVLTF	TGTGCCAGTAGTATGTCACCGGGACAATTCTCTGGGGCCAACGTCCTGACTTTC
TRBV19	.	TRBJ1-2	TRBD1	CASNRDRLNYGYTF	TGTGCCAGTAATAGGGACAGGCTAAACTATGGCTACACCTTC
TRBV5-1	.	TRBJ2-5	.	CASSLGLGGEETQYF	TGCGCCAGCAGCCTGGGACTGGGGGGTGAAGAGACCCAGTACTTC
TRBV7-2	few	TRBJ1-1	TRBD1	CASSSGQGTANTEAFF	TGTGCCAGCAGCTCAGGACAGGGGACAGCGAACACTGAAGCTTTCTTT
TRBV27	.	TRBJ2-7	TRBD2	CASKVLAGTWEQYF	TGTGCCAGCAAGGTGCTAGCGGGGACTTGGGAGCAGTACTTC
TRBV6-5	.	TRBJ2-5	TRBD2	CASSSGTSGVQETQYF	TGTGCCAGCAGTTCTGGGACTAGCGGGGTTCAAGAGACCCAGTACTTC
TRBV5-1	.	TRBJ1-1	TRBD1	CASTPRTGGPISEAFF	TGCGCCAGCACCCCACGGACAGGGGGTCCGATTAGTGAAGCTTTCTTT
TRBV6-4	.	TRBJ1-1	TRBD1	CASSDSSGGTEAFF	TGTGCCAGCAGTGATAGTTCAGGGGGCACTGAAGCTTTCTTT
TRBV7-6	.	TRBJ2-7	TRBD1	CASSLTPGQNPYEQYF	TGTGCCAGCAGCTTAACACCGGGACAGAATCCCTACGAGCAGTACTTC
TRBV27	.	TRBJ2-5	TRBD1	CASSRTGMGETQYF	TGTGCCAGCAGTCGGACAGGGATGGGGGAGACCCAGTACTTC
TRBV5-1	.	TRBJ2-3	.	CASSEAQGYDTQYF	TGCGCCAGCAGCGAGGCCCAGGGCTACGATACGCAGTATTTT
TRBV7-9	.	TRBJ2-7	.	CSSSFTEGIRVTYEQYF	TGTTCCAGCAGCTTCACGGAGGGTATTAGGGTTACCTACGAGCAGTACTTC
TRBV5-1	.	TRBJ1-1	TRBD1	CASSTGTGVMNTEAFF	TGCGCCAGCAGCACCGGGACAGGGGTGATGAACACTGAAGCTTTCTTT
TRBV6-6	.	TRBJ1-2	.	CASSRTAQFNYGYTF	TGTGCCAGCAGCAGGACAGCCCAGTTTAACTATGGCTACACCTTC
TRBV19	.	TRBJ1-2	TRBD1	CASSPGQGLYGYTF	TGTGCCAGTAGTCCGGGACAGGGATTGTATGGCTACACCTTC
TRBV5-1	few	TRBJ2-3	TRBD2	CASSTLAGGIDTQYF	TGCGCCAGCAGCACTTTAGCGGGGGGGATAGATACGCAGTATTTT
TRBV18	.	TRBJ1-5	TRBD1	CASSAQGGSNQPQHF	TGTGCCAGCTCAGCGCAGGGGGGTAGCAATCAGCCCCAGCATTTT
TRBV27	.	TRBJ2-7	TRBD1	CASSPGTGDRYEQYF	TGTGCCAGCAGCCCCGGGACAGGGGACCGATACGAGCAGTACTTC
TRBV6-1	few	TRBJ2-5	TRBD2	CASSELAGEGETQYF	TGTGCCAGCAGTGAACTCGCGGGGGAGGGAGAGACCCAGTACTTC
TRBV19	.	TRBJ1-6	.	CASSISASTASNSPLHF	TGTGCCAGTAGTATCTCCGCTTCGACAGCTAGTAATTCACCCCTCCACTTT
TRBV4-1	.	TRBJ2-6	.	CASSQGIDWANVLTF	TGCGCCAGCAGCCAAGGCATCGACTGGGCCAACGTCCTGACTTTC
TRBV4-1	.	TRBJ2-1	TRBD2	CASSARTRPRWGGNEQFF	TGCGCCAGCAGCGCTCGGACTAGGCCGCGTTGGGGAGGCAATGAGCAGTTCTTC
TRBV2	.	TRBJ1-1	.	CASSEATDLNTEAFF	TGTGCCAGCAGTGAGGCGACAGATCTGAACACTGAAGCTTTCTTT
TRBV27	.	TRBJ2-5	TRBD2	CASSRRTSGGAGETQYF	TGTGCCAGCAGTCGCAGGACTAGCGGGGGGGCAGGAGAGACCCAGTACTTC
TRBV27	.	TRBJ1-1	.	CASKAGRRVSENTEAFF	TGTGCCAGCAAAGCAGGGAGGCGAGTTTCCGAGAACACTGAAGCTTTCTTT
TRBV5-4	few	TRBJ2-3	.	CASKPPSGLYTDTQYF	TGTGCCAGCAAACCTCCATCGGGACTCTACACAGATACGCAGTATTTT
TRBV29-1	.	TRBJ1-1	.	CSVVLRLNTEAFF	TGCAGCGTTGTTCTCAGGTTGAACACTGAAGCTTTCTTT
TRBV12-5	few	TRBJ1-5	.	CASALWPKGSNQPQHF	TGTGCTAGTGCCCTGTGGCCCAAGGGGAGCAATCAGCCCCAGCATTTT
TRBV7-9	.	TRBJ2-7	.	CASSTPDRSYEQYF	TGTGCCAGCAGCACCCCGGACAGATCCTACGAGCAGTACTTC
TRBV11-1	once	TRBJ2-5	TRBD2	CASSLLGLADQETQYF	TGTGCCAGCAGCTTATTGGGACTAGCGGATCAAGAGACCCAGTACTTC
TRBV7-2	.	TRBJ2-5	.	CASSLSGYGTQYF	TGTGCCAGCAGCTTATCGGGGTACGGGACCCAGTACTTC
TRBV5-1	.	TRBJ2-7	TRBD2	CASSRALAGGLNSYEQYF	TGCGCCAGCAGCCGGGCGTTGGCGGGGGGACTGAACTCCTACGAGCAGTACTTC
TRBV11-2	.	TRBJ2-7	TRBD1	CASSEQGASDEQYF	TGTGCCAGCAGCGAACAGGGGGCGAGCGACGAGCAGTACTTC
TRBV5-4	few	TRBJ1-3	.	CASSLGGTGSGNTIYF	TGTGCCAGCAGCTTGGGGGGAACGGGGTCTGGAAACACCATATATTTT
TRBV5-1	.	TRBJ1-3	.	CASSLSEGLISGNTIYF	TGCGCCAGCAGCTTGAGCGAGGGACTAATCTCTGGAAACACCATATATTTT
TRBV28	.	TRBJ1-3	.	CASRFGGGQVSSGNTIYF	TGTGCCAGCCGTTTCGGGGGGGGGCAGGTCAGCTCTGGAAACACCATATATTTT
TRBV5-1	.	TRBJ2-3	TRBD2	CASGLAGPFSQYF	TGCGCCAGCGGACTAGCGGGCCCTTTCTCGCAGTATTTT
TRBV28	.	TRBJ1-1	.	CASNLRSGTEAFF	TGTGCCAGCAATCTAAGGTCGGGCACTGAAGCTTTCTTT
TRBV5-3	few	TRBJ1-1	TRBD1	CARSLGQGAENTEAFF	TGTGCCAGAAGCTTGGGGCAGGGGGCGGAGAACACTGAAGCTTTCTTT
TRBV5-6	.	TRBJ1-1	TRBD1	CASSWGTGNTEAFF	TGTGCCAGCAGCTGGGGGACAGGGAACACTGAAGCTTTCTTT
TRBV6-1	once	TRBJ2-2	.	CASSAGVAGELFF	TGTGCCAGCAGTGCAGGGGTGGCGGGGGAGCTGTTTTTT
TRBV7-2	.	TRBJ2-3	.	CASSLFGHTDTQYF	TGTGCCAGCAGCTTATTTGGGCACACAGATACGCAGTATTTT